Below, one TCR beta chain is given with its context. Its cognate antigen is unknown. Germline CDR1 reads PRHDT; CDR2 reads FYEKMQ (reference sequence). CDR3 length equals 16 residues. After removal of 5 bases from V and 1 base from J, the junction contained 11 bases not matched to a gene. Primers included in the PCR were 60 Vbeta and 13 Jbeta primers. Using immunoSEQ multiplex PCR, the repertoire was profiled, and TCRdb retains in-frame clones only, with some absent. This table holds roughly 99,000 clones, 82% found once. Healthy bone marrow donors formed the donor group. This specimen belongs to a study of cytomegalovirus exposure and HLA in healthy donors. Findings and limits, study-wide: Reportedly, HLA-A and HLA-B alleles of most subjects were accurately predicted from TCR beta.

This clonotype was obtained from a man aged 30-40 years in good health and CMV-seropositive. The V gene is TRBV13, the J gene TRBJ2-7; 7 nucleotides match TRBD1. Sample: PBMCs. Written as DNA, the CDR3 is TGTGCCAGCAGCCTACCGCGTGGACAGGTTTCCTACGAGCAGTACTTC. Protein product: CASSLPRGQVSYEQYF.